This T cell receptor (beta chain) was profiled in a study of blood T cell repertoires in COVID-19. Study overall: Samples came from the United States, Italy and Spain, spanning acute and convalescent COVID-19. Sources were T cells, B-cell-depleted T cells, or PBMCs; the material itself was cDNA or gDNA.

This CDR3 comprises 13 residues. Trimming left V 5 bases short and J 7 bases short, with 11 bases between. Germline CDR1 reads MDHEN; CDR2 reads SYDVKM. In the source study's methods: Estimates of nucleated cell counts were drawn from the amplification of reference gene primers. The table came from immunoSEQ multiplex PCR; TCRdb's copy has only in-frame clones and leaves some out. The V and J calls and the clone size are those of that table, but D and trimming were determined from the DNA. Of 150,000 to 200,000 clones in the sample, roughly nine tenths were seen once. The sequencing input was peripheral blood. The chain couples TRBV28 to TRBJ1-4; D call uncertain. The TCR sequence derives from a woman aged 30 to 39 with active or convalescent COVID-19. CDR3 sequence: CASSPHVREKLFF. Here the CDR3 DNA reads TGTGCCAGCAGTCCACACGTTCGTGAAAAACTGTTTTTT.